The 2 T cell receptor beta chains presented below share a single source sample, sequenced in a study of vaccination and CD4 T cells after COVID-19. CD4+ T cells that had been cultured provided DNA sequenced with the Oncomine TCR Beta short-read assay. TCRdb ran MiXCR on the PCR reads and lists one entry per CDR3 protein. In the table there are under 25,000 distinct CDR3 sequences, around 52% of which are singletons. Treatment described: approximately 11-day PBMC culture with coronavirus spike peptide pools or control peptides (ViraFEST assay). These receptors' targets are unknown. Material for sequencing was CD4+ T cells from blood, cultured in vitro. These receptors were taken from a human donor who had recovered from COVID-19.

The chain has TRBV28 and TRBJ2-5, with D tentatively TRBD2 (5 bases). The CDR3 spans 13 residues. The V end was cut by 3 bases, the J end by 3 bases, with 8 bases between. Germline CDR1 and CDR2: MDHEN and SYDVKM. Here the CDR3 reads CASSFGVEETQYF. CDR3 nucleotides: TGTGCCAGCAGTTTCGGGGTCGAAGAGACCCAGTACTTC.

The chain uses TRBV5-5 and TRBJ2-2; 7 bases agree with TRBD1. Trimming removed 8 bases from V and 6 bases from J; junction bases left unmatched: 10. CDR1 and CDR2 from the germline V gene are SGHKS and YYEKEE (reference sequence). The CDR3 contains 14 residues. CDR3 in DNA: TGTGCCAGTCGACAGGGTGGAGGAGCCGGGGAGCTGTTTTTT. Amino acid sequence: CASRQGGGAGELFF.